A selection of T cell receptor beta chains follows, all from one sample in a study of cytomegalovirus exposure and HLA in healthy donors. Repertoires were generated with immunoSEQ multiplex PCR, while TCRdb's copy carries only in-frame clones and drops some. Of about 98,000 clones in the sample, around 83% were seen once. The sample comprised PBMCs. The source is a female donor in good health and CMV-seropositive. The CDR3 runs from the conserved cysteine through the conserved F or W. Fields, in order: clone size, V gene, J gene, D gene, CDR3 DNA, CDR3 protein. D genes are given only for firm matches. Where a row states a size, it is once, few, many or the class of an expanded clone; other rows omit it.

clone_size: NA
v_call: TRBV5-6
j_call: TRBJ1-2
d_call: NA
cdr3_nt: TGTGCCAGCAGCTTGGTGGACAGCTTTGGCTACACCTTC
cdr3_aa: CASSLVDSFGYTF

clone_size: few
v_call: TRBV6-5
j_call: TRBJ2-3
d_call: TRBD2
cdr3_nt: TGTGCCAGCAGTCTGACTAGCGGGACCAAAGATACGCAGTATTTT
cdr3_aa: CASSLTSGTKDTQYF

clone_size: NA
v_call: TRBV5-1
j_call: TRBJ1-2
d_call: NA
cdr3_nt: TGCGCCAGCAGCTTGGATTCGGCGCCAGGGTCTGGCTACACCTTC
cdr3_aa: CASSLDSAPGSGYTF

clone_size: NA
v_call: TRBV27
j_call: TRBJ1-1
d_call: NA
cdr3_nt: TGTGCCAGCAGTTTAGGAGGGATCTCTGAAGCTTTCTTT
cdr3_aa: CASSLGGISEAFF

clone_size: few
v_call: TRBV25-1
j_call: TRBJ1-1
d_call: NA
cdr3_nt: TGTGCCAGCAGTGAATATACAGGTTTAGGAGCTTTCTTT
cdr3_aa: CASSEYTGLGAFF

clone_size: NA
v_call: TRBV20-1
j_call: TRBJ2-7
d_call: NA
cdr3_nt: TGCAGTGTTGGGACTCTCTTCGAGCAGTACTTC
cdr3_aa: CSVGTLFEQYF

clone_size: NA
v_call: TRBV10-2
j_call: TRBJ1-2
d_call: NA
cdr3_nt: TGCGCCAGCAGTGAGAGCCTAGGGGGAGCCAACTATGGCTACACCTTC
cdr3_aa: CASSESLGGANYGYTF

clone_size: NA
v_call: TRBV6-5
j_call: TRBJ1-2
d_call: TRBD1
cdr3_nt: TGTGCCGGCAGTTACAGGACAGGCTTTGGCTACACCTTC
cdr3_aa: CAGSYRTGFGYTF

clone_size: NA
v_call: TRBV6-5
j_call: TRBJ2-7
d_call: NA
cdr3_nt: TGTGCCAGCAGTCCAAACAGGCCTCCCTACGAGCAGTACTTC
cdr3_aa: CASSPNRPPYEQYF

clone_size: NA
v_call: TRBV6-5
j_call: TRBJ2-7
d_call: TRBD1
cdr3_nt: TGTGCCAGCAGCTCTACCCTTACAGGGGTCTACGAGCAGTACTTC
cdr3_aa: CASSSTLTGVYEQYF

clone_size: NA
v_call: TRBV7-2
j_call: TRBJ2-3
d_call: TRBD2
cdr3_nt: TGTGCCAGCAGCTTAGTATTAGCGGGGGGGCCATATTTCACAGATACGCAGTATTTT
cdr3_aa: CASSLVLAGGPYFTDTQYF

clone_size: once
v_call: TRBV5-1
j_call: TRBJ2-7
d_call: NA
cdr3_nt: TGCGCCAGCAGCTTGGTAGGGACATTGGGGCCCTACGAGCAGTACTTC
cdr3_aa: CASSLVGTLGPYEQYF

clone_size: few
v_call: TRBV12-5
j_call: TRBJ2-5
d_call: TRBD2
cdr3_nt: TGTGCTAGTGGTTATATAGCGGGAGGGCTCGAGACCCAGTACTTC
cdr3_aa: CASGYIAGGLETQYF

clone_size: once
v_call: TRBV9
j_call: TRBJ1-2
d_call: NA
cdr3_nt: TGTGCCAGCACGAGGGGGGGCCTCCGCTCTAACTATGGCTACACCTTC
cdr3_aa: CASTRGGLRSNYGYTF

clone_size: NA
v_call: TRBV30
j_call: TRBJ2-2
d_call: TRBD1
cdr3_nt: TGTGCCTGGTCTGGTGGGTTGGGACAGGGTCCCACCGGGGAGCTGTTTTTT
cdr3_aa: CAWSGGLGQGPTGELFF

clone_size: NA
v_call: TRBV5-6
j_call: TRBJ1-5
d_call: NA
cdr3_nt: TGTGCCAGCAGCTACACAGGGACAAATCAGCCCCAGCATTTT
cdr3_aa: CASSYTGTNQPQHF

clone_size: NA
v_call: TRBV19
j_call: TRBJ1-5
d_call: NA
cdr3_nt: TGTGCCAGTAGTTCGTCAGGGCCCCAGCATTTT
cdr3_aa: CASSSSGPQHF

clone_size: NA
v_call: TRBV27
j_call: TRBJ2-2
d_call: NA
cdr3_nt: TGTGCCAGCAGTTTAAGTGGGGCGGGGGAGCTGTTTTTT
cdr3_aa: CASSLSGAGELFF

clone_size: NA
v_call: TRBV6-1
j_call: TRBJ2-3
d_call: NA
cdr3_nt: TGTGCCAGCAGTGAATCTCGGTCCGGCACAGATACGCAGTATTTT
cdr3_aa: CASSESRSGTDTQYF

clone_size: NA
v_call: TRBV10-3
j_call: TRBJ1-5
d_call: NA
cdr3_nt: TGTGCCATCGGGGGAGGTAGGGATAGCAATCAGCCCCAGCATTTT
cdr3_aa: CAIGGGRDSNQPQHF

clone_size: NA
v_call: TRBV19
j_call: TRBJ2-1
d_call: TRBD1
cdr3_nt: TGTGCCAGTAGCCGAGGGACGACAGGGGGCAATGAGCAGTTCTTC
cdr3_aa: CASSRGTTGGNEQFF

clone_size: NA
v_call: TRBV6-5
j_call: TRBJ1-2
d_call: NA
cdr3_nt: TGTGCCAGCAGTTATAGTTATACAGCTAACTATGGCTACACCTTC
cdr3_aa: CASSYSYTANYGYTF

clone_size: NA
v_call: TRBV19
j_call: TRBJ2-1
d_call: TRBD2
cdr3_nt: TGTGCCAGTAGTATCCGGACTAGCGGGGGATACAATGAGCAGTTCTTC
cdr3_aa: CASSIRTSGGYNEQFF

clone_size: NA
v_call: TRBV11-2
j_call: TRBJ2-1
d_call: NA
cdr3_nt: TGTGCCACCGATCGCGTCTACAATGAGCAGTTCTTC
cdr3_aa: CATDRVYNEQFF